The clone carrying this T cell receptor beta chain occurred a few times. Its cognate antigen is unknown. The data were produced by immunoSEQ multiplex PCR, yet TCRdb's version contains in-frame clones alone and is incomplete. The data show approximately 2,000,000 clones, less than 95% seen once. CDR1 is SQVTM, CDR2 ANQGSEA, per germline. The CDR3 loop spans 14 amino acids. Trimming removed 2 bases from V and 1 base from J, with 11 bases in between. This entry is derived from a study of shared clonotypes between healthy human individuals. Study-wide points: Depth was large, yet rarefaction showed that sorted-subset sequencing was incomplete.

The sample consisted of naive CD4+ T cells from PBMCs. This sample's subset: CD45RA+ positively selected. This chain links TRBV29-1 with TRBJ1-1; D ambiguous. The receptor was derived from a man between 18 and 29 years old in good health. Some clones in this sample may be carry-over from other donors' samples. The CDR3 here is CSVETRMANTEAFF. CDR3 bases: TGCAGCGTTGAAACTAGGATGGCGAACACTGAAGCTTTCTTT.